The 9 T cell receptor beta chains below were found in one sample sequenced in a study of shared clonotypes between healthy human individuals. The data were produced by immunoSEQ multiplex PCR, yet TCRdb's version contains in-frame clones alone and is incomplete. Of 600,000 to 750,000 clones in the sample, roughly 70% were seen once. The specimen sequenced was memory CD4+ T cells sorted from blood. Documented subset: CD45RA-negative fraction. The receptors were sampled from a woman aged 25 to 39 in good health.

This clone has ten or more counts. The chain joins TRBV29-1 to TRBJ1-1; D gene unclear. Germline values: CDR1 SQVTM, CDR2 ANQGSEA. CDR3 size: 14 residues. V was cut by 1 base and J by 5 bases, with 14 bases left in between. The CDR3 reads CSVEVGGSGTEAFF. Here the CDR3 DNA reads TGCAGCGTTGAAGTAGGAGGTAGCGGGACTGAAGCTTTCTTT.

This chain uses TRBV4-1 with TRBJ2-6; D is possibly TRBD1 (5 bases). The V end lost 4 bases, the J end lost 0 bases, and 13 bases lay between the germline ends. The CDR3 has 17 residues. CDR1 and CDR2 from the germline V gene are MGHRA and YSYEKL. CDR3 protein: CASSPGADSSGANVLTF. CDR3 bases: TGCGCCAGCAGCCCTGGTGCCGACAGCTCTGGGGCCAACGTCCTGACTTTC.

The rearrangement links TRBV7-8 to TRBJ2-5; D possibly matches TRBD1 or TRBD2 (6 bases each). Germline loops: CDR1 SGHVS, CDR2 FQNEAQ. The CDR3 loop spans 13 amino acids. V was trimmed by 6 bases and J by 2 bases, leaving 10 bases between them. CDR3 sequence: CASRRGTQETQYF. The CDR3 coding sequence is TGTGCCAGCAGGCGCGGGACACAAGAGACCCAGTACTTC.

The chain is built from TRBV28 and TRBJ1-1; D ambiguous. Per germline, CDR1 MDHEN and CDR2 SYDVKM. This CDR3 is 12 amino acids long. Trimming removed 4 bases from V and 4 bases from J, with 7 bases in between. The CDR3 loop is CASSSRITEAFF. As DNA, the CDR3 is TGTGCCAGCAGTTCACGGATCACTGAAGCTTTCTTT.

A single count supports this clone. This sequence joins TRBV7-6 and TRBJ2-1; 9 bases map to TRBD1. The V and J ends lost 6 bases and 5 bases, in that order; junction bases with no gene match: 11. The CDR3 is 16 amino acids. Germline CDR1 is SGHVS and CDR2 is FNYEAQ. CDR3 residues: CASRSYRDREDNEQFF. The CDR3, as DNA: TGTGCCAGCAGGTCGTATCGGGACAGGGAGGACAATGAGCAGTTCTTC.

In its sample, this clone was seen a few times. The V call is TRBV29-1, the J call TRBJ2-4; no firm D call. The CDR3 length is 12 residues. In germline, CDR1 is SQVTM, CDR2 ANQGSEA. V gave up 0 bases and J gave up 8 bases, with 8 bases separating them. CDR3 loop: CSVEDPGDIQYF. Here the CDR3 DNA reads TGCAGCGTTGAAGACCCTGGAGACATTCAGTACTTC.

This clone was seen a few times. The chain couples TRBV27 to TRBJ1-5; the D is unclear. The germline V gene encodes CDR1 MNHEY and CDR2 SMNVEV (reference sequence). Trimming took off 6 bases at V and 3 bases at J, with 9 bases between the two ends. The CDR3 is 13 residues long. The CDR3 DNA follows: TGTGCCAGCAGAAATAAACTCAATCAGCCCCAGCATTTT. Amino acid sequence: CASRNKLNQPQHF.

This chain joins TRBV7-2 and TRBJ2-1, with D maybe TRBD1 (5 bases). The CDR3 is made up of 16 amino acids. The V gene lost 1 base and the J gene lost 6 bases, with 16 bases spanning the gap. The germline gives CDR1 SGHTA, CDR2 FQGNSA. CDR3 in amino acids: CASSLGFQGPFNEQFF. In DNA form, the CDR3 reads TGTGCCAGCAGCTTAGGTTTCCAGGGTCCCTTCAATGAGCAGTTCTTC.

The chain joins TRBV7-3 to TRBJ2-2; 10 bases are a match to TRBD1. This CDR3 comprises 14 residues. Germline-derived CDR1 and CDR2 are SGHTA and FQGTGA. The trim removed 5 bases at V and 5 bases at J, leaving 2 bases unmatched. The CDR3 DNA follows: TGTGCCAGCAGCCAGGACAGGGGGACCGGGGAGCTGTTTTTT. Encoded protein: CASSQDRGTGELFF.